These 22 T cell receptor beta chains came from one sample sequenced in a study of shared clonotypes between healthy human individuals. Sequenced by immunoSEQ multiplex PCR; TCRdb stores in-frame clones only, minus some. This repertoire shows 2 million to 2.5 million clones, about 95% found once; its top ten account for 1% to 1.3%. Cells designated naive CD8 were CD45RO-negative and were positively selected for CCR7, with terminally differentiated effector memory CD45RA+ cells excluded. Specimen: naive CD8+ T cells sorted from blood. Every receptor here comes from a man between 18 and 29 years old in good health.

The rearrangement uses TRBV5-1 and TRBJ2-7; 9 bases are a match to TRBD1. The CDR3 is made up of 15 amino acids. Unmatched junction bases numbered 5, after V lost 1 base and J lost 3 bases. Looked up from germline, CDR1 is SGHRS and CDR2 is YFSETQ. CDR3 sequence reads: CASSLLGTGFYEQYF. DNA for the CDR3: TGCGCCAGCAGCTTGCTCGGGACAGGGTTCTACGAGCAGTACTTC.

The CDR3 sequence: CASSLAGTGINTEAFF. The CDR3 region has the DNA TGTGCCAGCAGCTTAGCCGGGACAGGGATAAACACTGAAGCTTTCTTT. The V and J genes are TRBV7-9 and TRBJ1-1; 9 bases align to TRBD1. There are 16 residues in the CDR3. J was trimmed by 2 bases and V by 0 bases; bases with no gene match: 4. Germline V gives CDR1 SEHNR, CDR2 FQNEAQ (reference sequence).

CDR3 bases: TGTGCCTGGAGTGGCGACAGGGAGCCGAATGAAAAACTGTTTTTT. It specifies CAWSGDREPNEKLFF. The chain uses TRBV30 and TRBJ1-4, with 7 positions matching TRBD1. The V segment lost 1 base and the J segment 5 bases; nucleotides outside the gene matches: 7. CDR1 and CDR2 (germline): GTSNPN, SVGIG (reference sequence). This CDR3 is built from 15 residues.

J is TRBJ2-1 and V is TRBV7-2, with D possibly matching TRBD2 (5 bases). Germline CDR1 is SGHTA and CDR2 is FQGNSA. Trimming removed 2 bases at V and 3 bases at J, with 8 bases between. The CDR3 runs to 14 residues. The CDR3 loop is CASSLTRGYNEQFF. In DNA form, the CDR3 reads TGTGCCAGCAGCTTAACTCGGGGCTACAATGAGCAGTTCTTC.

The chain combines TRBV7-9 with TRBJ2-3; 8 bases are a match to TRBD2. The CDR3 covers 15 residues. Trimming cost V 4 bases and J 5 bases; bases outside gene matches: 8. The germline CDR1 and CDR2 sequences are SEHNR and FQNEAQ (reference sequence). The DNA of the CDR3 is TGTGCCAGCAGCTCGGCCCGGACTAGCTTAGATACGCAGTATTTT. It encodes CASSSARTSLDTQYF.

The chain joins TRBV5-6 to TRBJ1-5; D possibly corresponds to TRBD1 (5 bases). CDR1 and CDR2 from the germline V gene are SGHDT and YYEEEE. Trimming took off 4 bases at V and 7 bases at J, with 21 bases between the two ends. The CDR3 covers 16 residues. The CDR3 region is CASSHKRKGPGQPQHF. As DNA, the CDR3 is TGTGCCAGCAGCCACAAAAGGAAGGGACCGGGGCAGCCCCAGCATTTT.

The CDR3 loop reads CAITDPGFRDTEAFF. CDR3 coding DNA: TGTGCCATCACCGATCCGGGATTTAGGGACACTGAAGCTTTCTTT. This chain joins TRBV10-3 and TRBJ1-1; D uncertain. V gave up 7 bases and J gave up 3 bases, with 18 bases separating them. Germline V gene lookup returns CDR1 ENHRY and CDR2 SYGVKD. This CDR3 comprises 15 residues.

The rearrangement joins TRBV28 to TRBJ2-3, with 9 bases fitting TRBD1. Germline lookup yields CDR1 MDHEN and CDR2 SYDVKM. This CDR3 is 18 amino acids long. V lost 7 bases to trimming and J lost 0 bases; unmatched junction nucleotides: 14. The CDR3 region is CASTTRDRAKSSTDTQYF. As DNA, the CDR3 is TGTGCCAGCACTACCCGGGACAGGGCAAAGTCTAGCACAGATACGCAGTATTTT.

Here the CDR3 reads CSVPAEQTDTQYF. The CDR3 DNA reads as TGCAGCGTTCCGGCGGAACAAACAGATACGCAGTATTTT. The J gene is TRBJ2-3, the V gene TRBV29-1; no clear D gene. This CDR3 has 13 amino acids. Germline assignment: CDR1 SQVTM and CDR2 ANQGSEA. Trimming took off 5 bases at V and 3 bases at J, with 12 bases between the two ends.

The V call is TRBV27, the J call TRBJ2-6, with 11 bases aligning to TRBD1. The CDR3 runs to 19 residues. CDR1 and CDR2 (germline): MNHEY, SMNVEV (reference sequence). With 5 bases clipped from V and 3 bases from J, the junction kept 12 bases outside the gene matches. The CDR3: CASSLLRTGGAGGANVLTF. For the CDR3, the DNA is TGTGCCAGCAGTCTCCTACGGACAGGGGGCGCGGGTGGGGCCAACGTCCTGACTTTC.

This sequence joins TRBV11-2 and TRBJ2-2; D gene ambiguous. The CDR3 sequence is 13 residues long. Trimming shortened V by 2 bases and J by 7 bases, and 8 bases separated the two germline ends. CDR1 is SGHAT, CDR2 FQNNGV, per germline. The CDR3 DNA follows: TGTGCCAGCAGCTTAATCCCTAACGGGGAGCTGTTTTTT. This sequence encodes CASSLIPNGELFF.

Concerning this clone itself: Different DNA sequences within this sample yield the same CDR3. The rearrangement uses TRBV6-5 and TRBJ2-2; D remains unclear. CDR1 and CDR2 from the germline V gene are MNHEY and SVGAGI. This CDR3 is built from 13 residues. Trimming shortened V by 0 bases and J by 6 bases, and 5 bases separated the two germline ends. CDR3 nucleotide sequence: TGTGCCAGCAGTTACTCGTCGGCCGGGGAGCTGTTTTTT. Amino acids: CASSYSSAGELFF.

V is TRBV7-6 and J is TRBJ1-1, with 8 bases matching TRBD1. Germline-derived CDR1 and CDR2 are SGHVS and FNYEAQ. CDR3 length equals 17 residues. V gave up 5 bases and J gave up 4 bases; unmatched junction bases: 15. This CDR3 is CASSPRKVQGEGTEAFF. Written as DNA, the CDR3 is TGTGCCAGCAGCCCCAGAAAGGTACAGGGGGAAGGCACTGAAGCTTTCTTT. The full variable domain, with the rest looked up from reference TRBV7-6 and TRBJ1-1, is GAGVSQSPRYKVTKRGQDVALRCDPISGHVSLYWYRQALGQGPEFLTYFNYEAQQDKSGLPNDRFSAERPEGSISTLTIQRTEQRDSAMYRCASSPRKVQGEGTEAFFGQGTRLTVV.

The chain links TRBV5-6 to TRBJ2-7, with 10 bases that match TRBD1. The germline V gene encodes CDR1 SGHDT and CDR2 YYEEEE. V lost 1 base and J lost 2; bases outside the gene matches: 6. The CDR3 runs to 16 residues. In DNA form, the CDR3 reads TGTGCCAGCAGCTTGAGTTGGGACAGGGGACCCTACGAGCAGTACTTC. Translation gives CASSLSWDRGPYEQYF.

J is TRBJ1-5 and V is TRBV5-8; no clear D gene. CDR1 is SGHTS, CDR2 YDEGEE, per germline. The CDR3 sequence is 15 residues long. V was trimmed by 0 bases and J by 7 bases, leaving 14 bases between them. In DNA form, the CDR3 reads TGTGCCAGCAGCTTGGCCGAGAATTGGTACCAGCCCCAGCATTTT. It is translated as CASSLAENWYQPQHF.

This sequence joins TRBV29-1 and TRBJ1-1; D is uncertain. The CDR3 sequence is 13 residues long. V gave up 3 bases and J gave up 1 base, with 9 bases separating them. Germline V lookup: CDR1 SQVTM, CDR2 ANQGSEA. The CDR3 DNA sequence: TGCAGCGTTGAGGATCAGGAGAACACTGAAGCTTTCTTT. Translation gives CSVEDQENTEAFF.

The DNA for the CDR3 is TGTGCCAGCAGCTCGGACACCGGGGAGCTGTTTTTT. It yields the protein CASSSDTGELFF. This chain joins TRBV7-2 and TRBJ2-2, with D unclear. CDR1 and CDR2 (germline): SGHTA, FQGNSA. V was trimmed by 4 bases and J by 3 bases, leaving 3 bases between them. The CDR3 spans 12 residues.

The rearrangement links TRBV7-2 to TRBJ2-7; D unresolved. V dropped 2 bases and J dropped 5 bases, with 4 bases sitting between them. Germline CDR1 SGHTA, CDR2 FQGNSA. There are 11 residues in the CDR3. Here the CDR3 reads CASSLWDEQYF. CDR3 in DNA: TGTGCCAGCAGCTTATGGGACGAGCAGTACTTC.

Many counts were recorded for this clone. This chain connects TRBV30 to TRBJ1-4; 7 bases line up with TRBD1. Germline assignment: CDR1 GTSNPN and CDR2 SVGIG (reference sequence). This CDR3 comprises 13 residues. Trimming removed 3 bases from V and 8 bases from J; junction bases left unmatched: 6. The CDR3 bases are TGTGCCTGGAGCGACAGGGTAGGGGAAAAACTGTTTTTT. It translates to CAWSDRVGEKLFF.

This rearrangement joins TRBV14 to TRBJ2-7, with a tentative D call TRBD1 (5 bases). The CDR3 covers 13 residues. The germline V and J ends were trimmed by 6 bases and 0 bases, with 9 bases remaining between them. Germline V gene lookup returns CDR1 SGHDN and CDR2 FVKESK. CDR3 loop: CASRLRGSYEQYF. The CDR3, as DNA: TGTGCCAGCAGGCTAAGGGGCTCCTACGAGCAGTACTTC.

The CDR3 loop reads CASSEMWDTEAFF. CDR3 nucleotide sequence: TGCGCCAGCAGTGAAATGTGGGACACTGAAGCTTTCTTT. J is TRBJ1-1 and V is TRBV10-2; no clear D gene. The ends were cut back, 3 bases at V and 3 bases at J, with 8 bases in the middle. This CDR3 contains 13 residues. Germline CDR1 is WSHSY and CDR2 is SAAADI.

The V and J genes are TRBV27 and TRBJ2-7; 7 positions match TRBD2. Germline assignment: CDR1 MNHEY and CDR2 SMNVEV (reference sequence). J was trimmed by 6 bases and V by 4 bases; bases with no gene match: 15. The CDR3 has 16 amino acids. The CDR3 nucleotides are TGTGCCAGCAGTTCCCTCTCGGTTCGGGGGGATGGCGAGCAGTACTTC. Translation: CASSSLSVRGDGEQYF.